Reported below is one T cell receptor (beta chain). Its antigen is still unknown. Profiled with immunoSEQ multiplex PCR; TCRdb holds only in-frame clones, not every one. The sample lists 170,000 or so clones; about 86% were seen once. This sample is drawn from a study of T cell responses to AZD1222 COVID-19 vaccine. The CDR3 runs 16 residues. CDR1 is SGHVS, CDR2 FQNEAQ, per germline. V was shortened by 1 base and J by 6 bases, with 13 bases between the two germline ends. The study, taken as a whole, reports: Breadth and depth of Spike-specific TCRs rose after two AZD1222 doses. Only a handful of people who got AZD1222 tested seropositive at baseline. CD4 TCRs linked to vaccination spanned spike, dominating at 160-218 and 743-854. Unmutated variant regions reportedly attract nearly half of all spike-specific TCRs.

The sequencing here drew on peripheral blood, taken 28 days after the second AZD1222 dose. The chain is built from TRBV7-8 and TRBJ1-6; D gene unclear. This clonotype was obtained from an adult who received the AZD1222 COVID-19 vaccine. This CDR3 reads CASSLEAGPINSPLHF. In DNA form, the CDR3 reads TGTGCCAGCAGCTTAGAGGCCGGTCCCATTAATTCACCCCTCCACTTT.